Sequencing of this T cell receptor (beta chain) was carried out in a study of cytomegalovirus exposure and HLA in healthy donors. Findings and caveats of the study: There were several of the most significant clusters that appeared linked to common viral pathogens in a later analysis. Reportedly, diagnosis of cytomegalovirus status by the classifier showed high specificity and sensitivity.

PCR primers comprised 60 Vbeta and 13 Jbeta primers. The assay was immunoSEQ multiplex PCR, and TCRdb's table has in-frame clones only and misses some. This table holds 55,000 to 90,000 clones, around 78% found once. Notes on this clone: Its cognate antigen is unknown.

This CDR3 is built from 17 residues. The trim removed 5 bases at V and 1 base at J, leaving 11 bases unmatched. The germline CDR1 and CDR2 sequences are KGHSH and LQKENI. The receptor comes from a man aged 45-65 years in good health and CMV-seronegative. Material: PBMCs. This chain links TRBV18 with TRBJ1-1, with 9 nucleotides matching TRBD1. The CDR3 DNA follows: TGTGCCAGCTCAACTCTGACAGGGGGGCGTGAGAACACTGAAGCTTTCTTT. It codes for CASSTLTGGRENTEAFF. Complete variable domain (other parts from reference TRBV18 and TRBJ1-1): NAGVMQNPRHLVRRRGQEARLRCSPMKGHSHVYWYRQLPEEGLKFMVYLQKENIIDESGMPKERFSAEFPKEGPSILRIQQVVRGDSAAYFCASSTLTGGRENTEAFFGQGTRLTVV.